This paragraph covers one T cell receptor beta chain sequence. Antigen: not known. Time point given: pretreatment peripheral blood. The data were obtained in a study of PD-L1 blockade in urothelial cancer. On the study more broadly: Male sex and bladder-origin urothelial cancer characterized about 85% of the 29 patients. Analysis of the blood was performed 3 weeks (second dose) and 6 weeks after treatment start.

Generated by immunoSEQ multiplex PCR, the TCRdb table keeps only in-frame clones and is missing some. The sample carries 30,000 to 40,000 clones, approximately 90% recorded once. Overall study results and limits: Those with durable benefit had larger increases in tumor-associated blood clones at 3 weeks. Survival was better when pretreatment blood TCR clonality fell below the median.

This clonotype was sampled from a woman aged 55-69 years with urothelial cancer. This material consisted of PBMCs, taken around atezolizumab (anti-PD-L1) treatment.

DNA of the CDR3: TGTGCCAGCAGACAGGCCAACACAGGCTATGGCTACACCTTC. This sequence encodes CASRQANTGYGYTF. The chain employs TRBV6-5 and TRBJ1-2, with a possible D match to TRBD1 (5 bases). Looked up from germline, CDR1 is MNHEY and CDR2 is SVGAGI. The CDR3 is 14 residues long. V was shortened by 6 bases and J by 4 bases, with 15 bases between the two germline ends.